This T cell receptor (beta chain) was captured by sequencing in a study of identical twins. TCRdb processed the 5' RACE reads anew with MiXCR; each CDR3 protein has one entry. Found here are fewer than 550,000 distinct CDR3 sequences, 12% to 15% of them singletons; the top ten hold more than 0.4%. Germline CDR1 and CDR2: LGHDT and YNNKEL (reference sequence). Trimming stripped 4 bases from V and 0 bases from J, with 37 bases between. CDR3 length equals 24 residues. Concerning this clonotype itself: Its antigen is not known.

Study-level points and caveats: Analyses of zero insertions could be partly confounded by invariant MAIT and iNKT cells. High-abundance cord blood beta clonotypes had fewer insertions; memory repertoires showed none. In monozygotic twins, models underestimated the sharing of out-of-frame TCR alpha.

The donor group consisted entirely of healthy Caucasians. The same sample was also studied in work on yellow fever vaccine responses in identical twins.

Sequences were obtained from CD4+ T cells sorted from blood. The chain uses TRBV3-1 and TRBJ2-1; possible D gene TRBD2, 6 bases. The sequence derives from a woman aged 18-30 years in good health. The CDR3 loop is CASSPGGWVRAQKKDEASYNEQFF. The DNA of the CDR3 is TGTGCCAGCAGCCCCGGGGGATGGGTGAGGGCCCAGAAAAAAGACGAAGCCTCCTACAATGAGCAGTTCTTC.